This entry lists 21 T cell receptor beta chains sequenced from one sample in a study of blood T cell repertoires in COVID-19. Clones were sequenced by immunoSEQ multiplex PCR, and TCRdb holds only the in-frame ones, with some missing. The sample lists a few hundred thousand clones; 75% to 90% were seen once. The sample comprised peripheral blood. These receptors originate from a woman aged 60-70 years with acute or convalescent COVID-19.

This rearrangement joins TRBV28 to TRBJ1-5; 9 positions match TRBD1. V was clipped by 6 bases and J by 8 bases; unmatched bases: 8. This CDR3 spans 14 amino acids. CDR1 MDHEN and CDR2 SYDVKM come from the germline V gene. CDR3 DNA sequence: TGTGCCAGCAGATTAACAGGGGGCGGAAAGCCCCAGCATTTT. Its protein product is CASRLTGGGKPQHF. Drawing the rest from reference TRBV28 and TRBJ1-5, the complete variable domain is DVKVTQSSRYLVKRTGEKVFLECVQDMDHENMFWYRQDPGLGLRLIYFSYDVKMKEKGDIPEGYSVSREKKERFSLILESASTNQTSMYLCASRLTGGGKPQHFGDGTRLSIL.

The genes are TRBV27 and TRBJ1-1; 8 bases are a match to TRBD1. This CDR3 is built from 13 residues. In germline, CDR1 is MNHEY, CDR2 SMNVEV (reference sequence). J gave up 6 bases and V 4 bases, and 4 bases lay outside the gene matches. The CDR3 DNA follows: TGTGCCAGCAGTTGGACAGGGTTCTCTGAAGCTTTCTTT. The encoded protein is CASSWTGFSEAFF.

This clone occurred a few times. The gene calls are TRBV9 and TRBJ1-5, with a weak D call TRBD1 (5 bases). The CDR3 is 14 amino acids. Between the trimmed V and J ends, which lost 3 bases and 0 bases, there was a span of 7 bases. The V gene's germline CDR1 is SGDLS and CDR2 YYNGEE. The DNA of the CDR3 is TGTGCCAGCAGCGCGACAGATAGCAATCAGCCCCAGCATTTT. This translates into CASSATDSNQPQHF.

The CDR3 DNA sequence: TGTGCCAGTAAATCGCAGGGGCAGGTCACTGAAGCTTTCTTT. Protein product: CASKSQGQVTEAFF. The rearrangement links TRBV19 to TRBJ1-1, with a tentative D call TRBD1 (6 bases). Germline assignment: CDR1 LNHDA and CDR2 SQIVND (reference sequence). The CDR3 is made up of 14 amino acids. The V and J ends lost 7 bases and 4 bases respectively, with 16 bases between them.

This clone showed up just a few times. V gene TRBV4-1 combines with J gene TRBJ2-7; 9 bases fit TRBD2. The J segment lost 5 bases and the V segment lost 4 bases, leaving 3 bases of the junction unmatched. This CDR3 spans 13 amino acids. Germline V lookup: CDR1 MGHRA, CDR2 YSYEKL. CDR3 in DNA: TGCGCCAGCAGCCGTTCTAGCGGGGACGAGCAGTACTTC. Translating it yields CASSRSSGDEQYF.

V and J are TRBV7-8 and TRBJ1-4; a weak D match, TRBD1 (6 bases). The CDR3 spans 16 residues. The V end was cut by 3 bases, the J end by 3 bases, with 14 bases between. Germline V gives CDR1 SGHVS, CDR2 FQNEAQ. The CDR3 DNA is TGTGCCAGCAGCTTCCCAACAGGGAAGGCTAATGAAAAACTGTTTTTT. Protein: CASSFPTGKANEKLFF.

V gene TRBV2 combines with J gene TRBJ1-2; D is unclear. This CDR3 comprises 15 residues. Germline V gene lookup returns CDR1 SNHLY and CDR2 FYNNEI. V shed 2 bases and J shed 4 bases, with 14 bases lying between them. CDR3 sequence reads: CASSETKTAFYGYTF. The CDR3 nucleotides are TGTGCCAGCAGTGAAACGAAAACAGCTTTCTATGGCTACACCTTC.

This clone was observed a handful of times. The rearrangement joins TRBV15 to TRBJ2-7, with D possibly being TRBD1 (7 bases). The CDR3 runs 14 residues. Between the trimmed V and J ends, which lost 1 base and 9 bases, there was a span of 16 bases. Germline V gene sequence: CDR1 LNHNV, CDR2 YYDKDF (reference sequence). In DNA, the CDR3 is TGTGCCACCAGCAGAGGCGGGACAGAGGGGGGGCAGTACTTC. Protein: CATSRGGTEGGQYF.

This clone was counted a single time. The chain couples TRBV7-8 to TRBJ2-2, with a weak D call TRBD2 (5 bases). This CDR3 has 17 amino acids. Trimming cost V 0 bases and J 5 bases, with 16 bases left between them. In germline, CDR1 is SGHVS, CDR2 FQNEAQ. CDR3 coding DNA: TGTGCCAGCAGCTTAGCCCCGGGGTTCCCTTTAACCGGGGAGCTGTTTTTT. Encoded protein: CASSLAPGFPLTGELFF.

The gene calls are TRBV12-5 and TRBJ1-1, with D possibly being TRBD1 (6 bases). This CDR3 contains 18 residues. Trimming stripped 0 bases from V and 6 bases from J, with 23 bases between. Germline CDR1 LGHNT, CDR2 FRNRAP. Here the CDR3 reads CASGLVLGGAPGLAEAFF. The CDR3 coding sequence is TGTGCTAGTGGTTTGGTACTCGGGGGGGCACCGGGGTTGGCTGAAGCTTTCTTT.

J is TRBJ2-1 and V is TRBV5-6; 10 positions match TRBD1. The V segment lost 3 bases and the J segment 9 bases; nucleotides outside the gene matches: 3. Germline V gene data show CDR1 as SGHDT and CDR2 as YYEEEE. The CDR3 covers 13 residues. The DNA of the CDR3 is TGTGCCAGCAGCTGGGGACAGGGGACTGAGCAGTTCTTC. It yields the protein CASSWGQGTEQFF.

The rearrangement uses TRBV6-2 or TRBV6-3 and TRBJ2-2; 13 nucleotides agree with TRBD2. CDR3 length: 16 residues. J was trimmed by 5 bases and V by 6 bases; bases with no gene match: 6. Germline lookup yields CDR1 MNHEY and CDR2 SVGEGT. Here the CDR3 reads CASSRTSGGGTGELFF. DNA for the CDR3: TGTGCCAGCAGCCGGACTAGCGGGGGAGGGACCGGGGAGCTGTTTTTT.

The chain employs TRBV7-8 and TRBJ2-7; 10 positions match TRBD1. The CDR3 runs 12 residues. The V gene's germline CDR1 is SGHVS and CDR2 FQNEAQ. J was trimmed by 8 bases and V by 5 bases; bases with no gene match: 3. CDR3 bases: TGTGCCAGCAGCATGACAGGGGGCCAGCAGTACTTC. Translated, it gives CASSMTGGQQYF.

The chain recombines TRBV5-1 with TRBJ2-7; a possible D gene is TRBD2 (5 bases). Between the trimmed V and J ends, which lost 4 bases and 2 bases, there was a span of 16 bases. The CDR3 has 15 residues. CDR1 and CDR2 from the germline V gene are SGHRS and YFSETQ. CDR3 nucleotide sequence: TGCGCCAGCAGCGCCTCCGGACTTTTGCCCTACGAGCAGTACTTC. It yields the protein CASSASGLLPYEQYF.

Here the CDR3 reads CASSIAKGAASSGANVLTF. CDR3 coding DNA: TGTGCCAGTAGTATAGCGAAGGGGGCAGCTTCCTCTGGGGCCAACGTCCTGACTTTC. The chain carries TRBV19 and TRBJ2-6; 7 bases are shared with TRBD1. CDR1 is LNHDA, CDR2 SQIVND, per germline (reference sequence). V lost 1 base to trimming and J lost 0 bases; unmatched junction nucleotides: 9. This CDR3 spans 19 amino acids.

This CDR3 reads CASSIGQGPYEQYF. For the CDR3, the DNA is TGTGCCAGCAGTATAGGACAGGGCCCCTACGAGCAGTACTTC. The chain carries TRBV27 and TRBJ2-7; 8 bases line up with TRBD1. CDR3 length: 14 amino acids. The germline V gene has CDR1 MNHEY and CDR2 SMNVEV (reference sequence). Trimming removed 5 bases from V and 2 bases from J; junction bases left unmatched: 5.

The chain links TRBV24-1 to TRBJ2-3; 10 bases fit TRBD1. The CDR3 is made up of 14 amino acids. Trimming took 6 bases from V and 6 from J; bases not matched to a gene: 5. The germline V gene has CDR1 KGHDR and CDR2 SFDVKD. CDR3 protein: CATSRQGAGDTQYF. The CDR3 nucleotides read TGTGCCACCAGTCGACAGGGGGCGGGGGATACGCAGTATTTT.

The J gene is TRBJ1-5, the V gene TRBV28; tentatively, D is TRBD1 (6 bases). The germline V and J ends were trimmed by 7 bases and 6 bases, with 16 bases remaining between them. The CDR3 runs 14 residues. Germline V gene sequence: CDR1 MDHEN, CDR2 SYDVKM. The CDR3 nucleotides read TGTGCCAGCATTGCTACAGGGAGCGGTCAGCCCCAGCATTTT. It yields the protein CASIATGSGQPQHF.

The J gene is TRBJ2-1, the V gene TRBV9; D is perhaps TRBD2 (6 bases). Trimming left V 4 bases short and J 0 bases short, with 14 bases between. Germline V CDR1 and CDR2: SGDLS, YYNGEE. This CDR3 is built from 16 residues. The CDR3 protein is CASSRPAGRSYNEQFF. For the CDR3, the DNA is TGTGCCAGCAGCAGACCAGCGGGTCGCTCCTACAATGAGCAGTTCTTC. The variable domain in full, completed from reference TRBV9 and TRBJ2-1, reads DSGVTQTPKHLITATGQRVTLRCSPRSGDLSVYWYQQSLDQGLQFLIQYYNGEERAKGNILERFSAQQFPDLHSELNLSSLELGDSALYFCASSRPAGRSYNEQFFGPGTRLTVL.

The chain uses TRBV9 and TRBJ2-2, with 10 bases aligning to TRBD2. Trimming removed 4 bases from V and 5 bases from J; junction bases left unmatched: 14. This CDR3 contains 18 residues. From germline, CDR1 is SGDLS and CDR2 YYNGEE. In nucleotides, the CDR3 is TGTGCCAGCAGCATACAAGCCAGCGGGAGGGCCTGGACCGGGGAGCTGTTTTTT. This sequence encodes CASSIQASGRAWTGELFF.

The chain uses TRBV7-8 and TRBJ1-2, with TRBD1 as a possible D gene (5 bases). Germline CDR1 is SGHVS and CDR2 is FQNEAQ. This CDR3 is built from 15 residues. V lost 0 bases to trimming and J lost 3 bases, with 11 bases between them. CDR3 coding DNA: TGTGCCAGCAGCTTAGCTTTCAGGGCAGACTATGGCTACACCTTC. Its translation: CASSLAFRADYGYTF.